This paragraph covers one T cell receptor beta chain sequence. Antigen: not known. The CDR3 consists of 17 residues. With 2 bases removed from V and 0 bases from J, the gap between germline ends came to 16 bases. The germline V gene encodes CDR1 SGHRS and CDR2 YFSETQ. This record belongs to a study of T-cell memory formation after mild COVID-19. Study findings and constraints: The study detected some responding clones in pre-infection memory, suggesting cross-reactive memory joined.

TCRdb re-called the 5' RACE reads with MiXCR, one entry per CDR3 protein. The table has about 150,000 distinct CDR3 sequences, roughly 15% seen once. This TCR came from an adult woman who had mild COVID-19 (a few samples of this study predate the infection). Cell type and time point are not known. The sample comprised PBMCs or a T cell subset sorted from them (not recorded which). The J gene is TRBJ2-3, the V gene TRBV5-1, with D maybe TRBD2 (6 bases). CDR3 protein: CASSFGGYRGSTDTQYF. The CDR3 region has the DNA TGCGCCAGCAGCTTCGGGGGATACCGGGGTAGCACAGATACGCAGTATTTT.